This record looks at one T cell receptor (beta chain) sequence and its context. TCRdb's copy holds only in-frame clones and misses some; the assay was immunoSEQ multiplex PCR. The sample lists about 210,000 clones; 84% were seen once. The data belong to a study of blood T cell repertoires in COVID-19. The CDR3 is 15 amino acids. Looked up from germline, CDR1 is SGHVS and CDR2 is FQNEAQ. Trimming left V 1 base short and J 3 bases short, with 10 bases between. The J gene is TRBJ1-5, the V gene TRBV7-8; D call uncertain. The clonotype originates from a woman aged 25 to 39 who had been exposed to COVID-19. Sample: PBMCs or T cells enriched from blood (not recorded which). Here the CDR3 reads CASSLVFGPNQPQHF. DNA of the CDR3: TGTGCCAGCAGCTTAGTCTTTGGGCCCAATCAGCCCCAGCATTTT.